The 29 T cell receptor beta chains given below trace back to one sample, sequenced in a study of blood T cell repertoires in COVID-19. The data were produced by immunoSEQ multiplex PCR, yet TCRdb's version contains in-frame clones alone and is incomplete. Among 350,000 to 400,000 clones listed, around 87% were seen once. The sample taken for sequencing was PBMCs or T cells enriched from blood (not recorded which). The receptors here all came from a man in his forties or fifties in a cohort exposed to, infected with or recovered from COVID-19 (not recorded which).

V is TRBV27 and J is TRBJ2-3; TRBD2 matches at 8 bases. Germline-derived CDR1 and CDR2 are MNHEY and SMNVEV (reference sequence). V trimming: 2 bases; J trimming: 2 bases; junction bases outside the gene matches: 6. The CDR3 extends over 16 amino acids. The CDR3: CASSLGAGAFTDTQYF. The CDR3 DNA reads TGTGCCAGCAGTTTAGGAGCGGGGGCCTTCACAGATACGCAGTATTTT.

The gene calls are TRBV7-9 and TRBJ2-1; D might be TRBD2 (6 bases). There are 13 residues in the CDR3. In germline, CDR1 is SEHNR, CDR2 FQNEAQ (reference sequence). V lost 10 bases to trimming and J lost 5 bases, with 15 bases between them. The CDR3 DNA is TGTGCCACCCGACTGGGGGGAGACAATGAGCAGTTCTTC. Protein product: CATRLGGDNEQFF.

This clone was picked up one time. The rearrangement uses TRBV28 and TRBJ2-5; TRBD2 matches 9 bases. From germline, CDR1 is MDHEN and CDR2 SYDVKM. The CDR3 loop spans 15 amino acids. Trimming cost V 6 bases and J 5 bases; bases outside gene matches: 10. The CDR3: CASRTSGRGDETQYF. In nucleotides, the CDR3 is TGTGCCAGCAGGACTAGCGGCCGAGGGGACGAGACCCAGTACTTC.

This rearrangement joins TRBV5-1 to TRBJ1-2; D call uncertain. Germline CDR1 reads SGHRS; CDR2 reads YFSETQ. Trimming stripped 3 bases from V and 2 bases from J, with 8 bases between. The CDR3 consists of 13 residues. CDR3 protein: CASSSTQNYGYTF. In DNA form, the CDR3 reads TGCGCCAGCAGCTCAACACAGAACTATGGCTACACCTTC.

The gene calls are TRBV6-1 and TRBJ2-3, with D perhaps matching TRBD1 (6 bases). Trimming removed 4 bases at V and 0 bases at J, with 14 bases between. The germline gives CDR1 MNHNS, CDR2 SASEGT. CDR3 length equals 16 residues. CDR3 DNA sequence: TGTGCCAGCAGTGGGGGGCGACAGCTTAGCACAGATACGCAGTATTTT. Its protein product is CASSGGRQLSTDTQYF.

The CDR3 loop is CSARPRDEQYF. DNA for the CDR3: TGCAGTGCTCGACCCAGGGACGAGCAGTACTTC. The chain recombines TRBV20-1 with TRBJ2-7; the D gene is possibly TRBD1 (5 bases). Germline loops: CDR1 DFQATT, CDR2 SNEGSKA (reference sequence). CDR3 size: 11 residues. V lost 5 bases and J 5 bases, leaving 10 bases between the germline ends.

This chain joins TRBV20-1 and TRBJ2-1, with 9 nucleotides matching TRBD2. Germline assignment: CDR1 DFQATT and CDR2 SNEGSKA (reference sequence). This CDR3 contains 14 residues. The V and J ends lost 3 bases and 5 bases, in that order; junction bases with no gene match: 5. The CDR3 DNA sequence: TGCAGTGCTAGTCTAGCGGGGATTAACAATGAGCAGTTCTTC. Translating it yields CSASLAGINNEQFF.

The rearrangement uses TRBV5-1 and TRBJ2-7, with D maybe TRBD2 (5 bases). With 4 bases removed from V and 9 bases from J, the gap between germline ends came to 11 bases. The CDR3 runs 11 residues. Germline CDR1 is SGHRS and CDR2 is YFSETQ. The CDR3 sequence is CASSLDSWQYF. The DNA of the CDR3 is TGCGCCAGCAGCCTGGACTCTTGGCAGTACTTC. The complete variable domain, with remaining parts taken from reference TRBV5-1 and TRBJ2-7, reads KAGVTQTPRYLIKTRGQQVTLSCSPISGHRSVSWYQQTPGQGLQFLFEYFSETQRNKGNFPGRFSGRQFSNSRSEMNVSTLELGDSALYLCASSLDSWQYFGPGTRLTVT.

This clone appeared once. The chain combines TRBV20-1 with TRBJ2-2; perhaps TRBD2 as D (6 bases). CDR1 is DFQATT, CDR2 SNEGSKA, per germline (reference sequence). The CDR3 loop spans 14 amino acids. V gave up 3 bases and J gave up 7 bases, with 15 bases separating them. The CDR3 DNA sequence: TGCAGTGCTAGTTGGCGGGATCAAGTCGGGGAGCTGTTTTTT. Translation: CSASWRDQVGELFF.

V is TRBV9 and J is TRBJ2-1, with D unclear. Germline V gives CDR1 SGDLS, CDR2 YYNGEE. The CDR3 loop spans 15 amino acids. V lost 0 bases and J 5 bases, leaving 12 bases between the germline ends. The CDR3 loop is CASSVVSATNNEQFF. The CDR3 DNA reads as TGTGCCAGCAGCGTAGTTTCCGCTACCAACAATGAGCAGTTCTTC. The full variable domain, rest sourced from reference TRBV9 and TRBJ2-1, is DSGVTQTPKHLITATGQRVTLRCSPRSGDLSVYWYQQSLDQGLQFLIQYYNGEERAKGNILERFSAQQFPDLHSELNLSSLELGDSALYFCASSVVSATNNEQFFGPGTRLTVL.

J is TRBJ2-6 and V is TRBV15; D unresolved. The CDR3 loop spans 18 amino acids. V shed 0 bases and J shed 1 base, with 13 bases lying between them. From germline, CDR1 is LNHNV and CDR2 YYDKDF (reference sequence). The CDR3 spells CATSRDGQARSGANVLTF. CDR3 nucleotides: TGTGCCACCAGCAGAGATGGCCAGGCCCGATCTGGGGCCAACGTCCTGACTTTC.

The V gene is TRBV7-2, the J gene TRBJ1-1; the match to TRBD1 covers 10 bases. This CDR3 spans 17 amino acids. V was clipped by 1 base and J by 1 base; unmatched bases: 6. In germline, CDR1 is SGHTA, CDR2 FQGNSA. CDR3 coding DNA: TGTGCCAGCAGCTTAGTCGACAGGGGGCTTCGGAACACTGAAGCTTTCTTT. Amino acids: CASSLVDRGLRNTEAFF. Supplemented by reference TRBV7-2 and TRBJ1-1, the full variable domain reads GAGVSQSPSNKVTEKGKDVELRCDPISGHTALYWYRQSLGQGLEFLIYFQGNSAPDKSGLPSDRFSAERTGGSVSTLTIQRTQQEDSAVYLCASSLVDRGLRNTEAFFGQGTRLTVV.

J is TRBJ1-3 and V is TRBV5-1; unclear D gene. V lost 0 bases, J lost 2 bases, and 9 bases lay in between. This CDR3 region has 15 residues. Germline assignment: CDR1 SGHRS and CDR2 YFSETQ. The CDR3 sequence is CASSLGTDPGNTIYF. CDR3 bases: TGCGCCAGCAGCTTGGGAACAGACCCTGGAAACACCATATATTTT.

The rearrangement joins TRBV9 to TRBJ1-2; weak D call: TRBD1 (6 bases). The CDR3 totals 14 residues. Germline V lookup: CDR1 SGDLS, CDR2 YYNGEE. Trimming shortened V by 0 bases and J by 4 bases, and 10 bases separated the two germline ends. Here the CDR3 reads CASSVAGESYGYTF. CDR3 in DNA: TGTGCCAGCAGCGTAGCAGGGGAGAGCTATGGCTACACCTTC.

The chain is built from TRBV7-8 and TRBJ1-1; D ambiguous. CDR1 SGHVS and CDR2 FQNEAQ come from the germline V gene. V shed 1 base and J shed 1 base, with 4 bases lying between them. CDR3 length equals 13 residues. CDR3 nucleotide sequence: TGTGCCAGCAGCTTAGTGAGGAACACTGAAGCTTTCTTT. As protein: CASSLVRNTEAFF.

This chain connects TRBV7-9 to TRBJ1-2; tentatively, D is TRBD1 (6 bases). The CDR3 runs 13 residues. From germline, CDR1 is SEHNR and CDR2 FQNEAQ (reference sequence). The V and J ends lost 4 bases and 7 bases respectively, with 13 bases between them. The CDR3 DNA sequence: TGTGCCAGCAGCTATAACAGGGAGACTGGCTACACCTTC. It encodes CASSYNRETGYTF.

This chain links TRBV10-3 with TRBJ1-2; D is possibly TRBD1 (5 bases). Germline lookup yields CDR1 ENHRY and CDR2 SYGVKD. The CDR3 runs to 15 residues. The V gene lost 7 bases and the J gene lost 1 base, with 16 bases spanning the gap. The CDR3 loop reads CAITGTGIVNYGYTF. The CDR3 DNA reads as TGTGCCATCACTGGAACAGGAATAGTTAACTATGGCTACACCTTC.

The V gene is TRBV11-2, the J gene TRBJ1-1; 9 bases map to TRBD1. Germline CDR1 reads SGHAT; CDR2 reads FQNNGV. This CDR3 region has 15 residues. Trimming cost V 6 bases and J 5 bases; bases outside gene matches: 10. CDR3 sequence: CASRPQQGASTEAFF. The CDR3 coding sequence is TGTGCCAGCAGGCCCCAACAGGGGGCGAGTACTGAAGCTTTCTTT.

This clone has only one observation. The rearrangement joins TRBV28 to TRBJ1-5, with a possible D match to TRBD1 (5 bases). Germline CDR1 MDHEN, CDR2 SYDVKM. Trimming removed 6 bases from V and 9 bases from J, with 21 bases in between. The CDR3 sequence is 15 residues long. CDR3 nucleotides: TGTGCCAGCAGGGAGGCAGGGAGGGAATTTCTGCCCCAGCATTTT. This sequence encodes CASREAGREFLPQHF. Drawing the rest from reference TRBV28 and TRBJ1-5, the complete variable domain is DVKVTQSSRYLVKRTGEKVFLECVQDMDHENMFWYRQDPGLGLRLIYFSYDVKMKEKGDIPEGYSVSREKKERFSLILESASTNQTSMYLCASREAGREFLPQHFGDGTRLSIL.

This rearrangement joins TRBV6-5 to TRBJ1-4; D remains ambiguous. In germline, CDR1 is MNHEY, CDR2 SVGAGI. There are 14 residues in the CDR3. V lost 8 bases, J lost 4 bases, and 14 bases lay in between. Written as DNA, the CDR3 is TGTGCCAGCGAGGCCAGATCGATTAATGAAAAACTGTTTTTT. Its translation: CASEARSINEKLFF.

The CDR3 spells CASSGRDNYEQYF. In nucleotides, the CDR3 is TGTGCCAGCAGTGGCAGGGATAACTACGAGCAGTACTTC. The V call is TRBV2, the J call TRBJ2-7; tentatively, D is TRBD1 (5 bases). This CDR3 has 13 amino acids. Germline values: CDR1 SNHLY, CDR2 FYNNEI. V gave up 4 bases and J gave up 3 bases, with 10 bases separating them. Based on the CDR3 plus reference TRBV2 and TRBJ2-7, the full variable domain is EPEVTQTPSHQVTQMGQEVILRCVPISNHLYFYWYRQILGQKVEFLVSFYNNEISEKSEIFDDQFSVERPDGSNFTLKIRSTKLEDSAMYFCASSGRDNYEQYFGPGTRLTVT.

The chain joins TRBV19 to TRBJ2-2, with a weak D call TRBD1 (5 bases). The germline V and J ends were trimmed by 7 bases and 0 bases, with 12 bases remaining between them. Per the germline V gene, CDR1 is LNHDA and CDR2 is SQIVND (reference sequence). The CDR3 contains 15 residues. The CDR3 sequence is CASTPGRANTGELFF. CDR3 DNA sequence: TGTGCCAGTACCCCGGGCAGGGCGAACACCGGGGAGCTGTTTTTT.

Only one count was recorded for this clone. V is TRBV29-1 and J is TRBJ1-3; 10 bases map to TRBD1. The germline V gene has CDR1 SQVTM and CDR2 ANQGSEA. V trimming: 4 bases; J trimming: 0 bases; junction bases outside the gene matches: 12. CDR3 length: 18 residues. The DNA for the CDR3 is TGCAGCGTTGTTGGTAGTCGGGACAGGGGACACTCTGGAAACACCATATATTTT. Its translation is CSVVGSRDRGHSGNTIYF.

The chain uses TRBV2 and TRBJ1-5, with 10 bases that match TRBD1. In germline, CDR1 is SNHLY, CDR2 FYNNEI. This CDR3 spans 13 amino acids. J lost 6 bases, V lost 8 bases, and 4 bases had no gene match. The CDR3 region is CASRGQGVQPQHF. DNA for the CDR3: TGTGCCAGCCGCGGACAGGGGGTTCAGCCCCAGCATTTT.

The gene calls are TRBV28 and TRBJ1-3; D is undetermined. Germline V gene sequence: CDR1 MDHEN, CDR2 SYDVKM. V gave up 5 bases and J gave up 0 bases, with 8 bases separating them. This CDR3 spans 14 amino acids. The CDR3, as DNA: TGTGCCAGCAGTCGGTATGTCTCTGGAAACACCATATATTTT. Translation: CASSRYVSGNTIYF.

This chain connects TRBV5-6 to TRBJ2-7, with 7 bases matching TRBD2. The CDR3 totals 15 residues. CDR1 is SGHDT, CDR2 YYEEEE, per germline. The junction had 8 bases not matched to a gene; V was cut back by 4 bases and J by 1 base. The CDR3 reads CASSPPGGRSYEQYF. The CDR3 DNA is TGTGCCAGCAGCCCTCCCGGGGGGAGGTCCTACGAGCAGTACTTC.

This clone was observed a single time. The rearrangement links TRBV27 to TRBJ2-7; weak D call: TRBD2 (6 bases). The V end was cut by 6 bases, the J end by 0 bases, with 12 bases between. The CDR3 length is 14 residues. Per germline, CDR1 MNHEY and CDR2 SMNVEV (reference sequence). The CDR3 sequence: CASSREFSSYEQYF. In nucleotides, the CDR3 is TGTGCCAGCAGCCGGGAGTTTTCCTCCTACGAGCAGTACTTC.

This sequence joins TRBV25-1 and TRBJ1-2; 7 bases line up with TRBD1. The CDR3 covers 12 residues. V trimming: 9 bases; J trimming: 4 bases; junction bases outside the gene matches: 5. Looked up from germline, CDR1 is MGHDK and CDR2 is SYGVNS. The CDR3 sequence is CASRDSVYGYTF. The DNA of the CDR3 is TGTGCCAGTCGGGACAGTGTCTATGGCTACACCTTC.

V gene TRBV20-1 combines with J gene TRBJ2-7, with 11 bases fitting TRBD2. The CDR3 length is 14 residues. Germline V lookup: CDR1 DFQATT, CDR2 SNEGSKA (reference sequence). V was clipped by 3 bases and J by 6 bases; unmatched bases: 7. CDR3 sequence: CSASTSGSLAEQYF. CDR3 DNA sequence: TGCAGTGCTAGTACTAGCGGGAGTTTAGCCGAGCAGTACTTC.